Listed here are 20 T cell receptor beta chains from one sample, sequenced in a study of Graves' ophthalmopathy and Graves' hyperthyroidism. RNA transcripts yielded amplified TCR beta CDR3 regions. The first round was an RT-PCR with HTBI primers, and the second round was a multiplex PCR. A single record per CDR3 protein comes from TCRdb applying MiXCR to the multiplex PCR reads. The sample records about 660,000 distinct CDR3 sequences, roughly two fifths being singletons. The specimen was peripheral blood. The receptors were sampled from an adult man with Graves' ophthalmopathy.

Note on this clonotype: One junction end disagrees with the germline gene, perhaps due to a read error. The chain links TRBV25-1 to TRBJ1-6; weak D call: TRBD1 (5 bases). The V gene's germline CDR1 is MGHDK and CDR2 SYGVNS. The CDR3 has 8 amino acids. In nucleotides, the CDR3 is TGTGCCAGCAGTGAAGACAGATTT. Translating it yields CASSEDRF.

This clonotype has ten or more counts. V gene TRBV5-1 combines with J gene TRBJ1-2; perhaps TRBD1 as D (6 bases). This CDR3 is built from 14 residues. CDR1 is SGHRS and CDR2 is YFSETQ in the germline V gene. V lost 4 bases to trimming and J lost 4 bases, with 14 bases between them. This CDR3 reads CASSQAMGAYGYTF. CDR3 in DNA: TGCGCCAGCAGCCAGGCCATGGGGGCCTATGGCTACACCTTC.

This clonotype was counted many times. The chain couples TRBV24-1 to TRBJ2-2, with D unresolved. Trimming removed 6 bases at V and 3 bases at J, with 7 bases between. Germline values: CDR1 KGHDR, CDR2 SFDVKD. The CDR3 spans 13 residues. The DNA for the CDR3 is TGTGCCACCAGTACGGTAGACACCGGGGAGCTGTTTTTT. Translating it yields CATSTVDTGELFF.

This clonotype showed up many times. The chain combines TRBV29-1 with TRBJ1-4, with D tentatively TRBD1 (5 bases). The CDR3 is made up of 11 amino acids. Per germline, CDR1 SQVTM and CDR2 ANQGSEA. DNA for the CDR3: TGCATCGCGGGGGTCGGGGAAAAACTGTTTTTT. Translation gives CIAGVGEKLFF. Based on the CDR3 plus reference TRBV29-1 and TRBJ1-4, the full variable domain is SAVISQKPSRDICQRGTSLTIQCQVDSQVTMMFWYRQQPGQSLTLIATANQGSEATYESGFVIDKFPISRPNLTFSTLTVSNMSPEDSSIYLCIAGVGEKLFFGSGTQLSVL.

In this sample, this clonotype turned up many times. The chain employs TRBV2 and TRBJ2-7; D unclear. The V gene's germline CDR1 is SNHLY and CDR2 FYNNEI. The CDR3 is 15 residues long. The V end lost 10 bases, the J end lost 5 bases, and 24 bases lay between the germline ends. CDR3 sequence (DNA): TGTGCCATCCTGCAGGAGAACAATTTTCCCAACGAGCAGTACTTC. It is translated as CAILQENNFPNEQYF.

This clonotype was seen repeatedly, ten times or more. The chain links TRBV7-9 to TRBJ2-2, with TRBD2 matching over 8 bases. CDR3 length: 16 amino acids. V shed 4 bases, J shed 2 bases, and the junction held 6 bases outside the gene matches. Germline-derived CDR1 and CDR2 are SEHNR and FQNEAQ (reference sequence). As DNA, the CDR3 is TGTGCCAGCAGCTCCTTAGCGGGACCCAACACCGGGGAGCTGTTTTTT. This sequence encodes CASSSLAGPNTGELFF. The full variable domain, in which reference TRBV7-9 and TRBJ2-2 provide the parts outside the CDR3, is DTGVSQNPRHKITKRGQNVTFRCDPISEHNRLYWYRQTLGQGPEFLTYFQNEAQLEKSRLLSDRFSAERPKGSFSTLEIQRTEQGDSAMYLCASSSLAGPNTGELFFGEGSRLTVL.

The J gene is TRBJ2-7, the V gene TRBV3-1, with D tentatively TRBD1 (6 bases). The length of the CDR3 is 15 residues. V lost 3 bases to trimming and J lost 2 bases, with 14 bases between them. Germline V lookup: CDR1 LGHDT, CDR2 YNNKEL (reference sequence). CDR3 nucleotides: TGTGCCAGCAGCCATAGTTGGGGGCAGACCTACGAGCAGTACTTC. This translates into CASSHSWGQTYEQYF.

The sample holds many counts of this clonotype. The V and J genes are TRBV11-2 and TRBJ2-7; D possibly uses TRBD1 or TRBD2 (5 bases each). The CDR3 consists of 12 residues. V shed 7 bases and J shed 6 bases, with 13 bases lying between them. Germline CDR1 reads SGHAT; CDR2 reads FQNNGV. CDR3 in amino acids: CASTKEGREQYF. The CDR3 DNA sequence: TGTGCCAGCACCAAAGAGGGGCGCGAGCAGTACTTC.

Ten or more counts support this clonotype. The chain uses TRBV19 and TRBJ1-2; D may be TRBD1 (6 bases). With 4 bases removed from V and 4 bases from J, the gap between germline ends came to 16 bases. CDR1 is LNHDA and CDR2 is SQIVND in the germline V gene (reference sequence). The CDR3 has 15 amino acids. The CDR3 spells CASSSGGADTYGYTF. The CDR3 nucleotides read TGTGCCAGTAGTAGTGGGGGCGCAGACACCTATGGCTACACCTTC.

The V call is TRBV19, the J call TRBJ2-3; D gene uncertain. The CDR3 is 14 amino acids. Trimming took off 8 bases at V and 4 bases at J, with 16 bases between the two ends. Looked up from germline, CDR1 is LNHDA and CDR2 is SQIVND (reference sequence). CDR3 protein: CASAISRQADTQYF. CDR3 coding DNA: TGTGCCAGTGCGATCAGTAGGCAGGCAGATACGCAGTATTTT.

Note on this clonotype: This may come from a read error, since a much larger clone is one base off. CDR3 sequence (DNA): TGTGCCCCAACACCTGGGACAGAAAAATACGAGCAGTACTTC. This translates into CAPTPGTEKYEQYF. The chain employs TRBV10-3 and TRBJ2-7; the match to TRBD1 covers 7 bases. Trimming removed 11 bases from V and 4 bases from J; junction bases left unmatched: 14. Germline CDR1 ENHRY, CDR2 SYGVKD. The length of the CDR3 is 14 residues.

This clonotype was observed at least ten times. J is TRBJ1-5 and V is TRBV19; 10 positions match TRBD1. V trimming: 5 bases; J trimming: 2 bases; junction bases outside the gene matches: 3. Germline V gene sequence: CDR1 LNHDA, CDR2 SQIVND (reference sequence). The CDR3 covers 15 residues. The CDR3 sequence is CASSGTGEGNQPQHF. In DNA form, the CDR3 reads TGTGCCAGTAGTGGGACAGGGGAAGGCAATCAGCCCCAGCATTTT.

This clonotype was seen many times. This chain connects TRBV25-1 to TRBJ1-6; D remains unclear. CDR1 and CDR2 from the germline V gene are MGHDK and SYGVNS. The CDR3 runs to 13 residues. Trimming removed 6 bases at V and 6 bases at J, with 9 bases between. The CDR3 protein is CASRDLGNSPLHF. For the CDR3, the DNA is TGTGCCAGCAGGGACCTCGGTAATTCACCCCTCCACTTT.

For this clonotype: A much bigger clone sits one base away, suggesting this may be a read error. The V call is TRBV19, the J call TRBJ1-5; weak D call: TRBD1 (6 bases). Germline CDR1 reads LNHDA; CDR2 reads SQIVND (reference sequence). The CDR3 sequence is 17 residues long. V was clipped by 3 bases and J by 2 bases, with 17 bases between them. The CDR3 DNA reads TGTGCCAGTAGTATCGCCCGAGGGGGAAAAGGCAATCAGCCCCAGCATTTT. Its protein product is CASSIARGGKGNQPQHF. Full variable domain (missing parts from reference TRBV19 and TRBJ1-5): DGGITQSPKYLFRKEGQNVTLSCEQNLNHDAMYWYRQDPGQGLRLIYYSQIVNDFQKGDIAEGYSVSREKKESFPLTVTSAQKNPTAFYLCASSIARGGKGNQPQHFGDGTRLSIL.

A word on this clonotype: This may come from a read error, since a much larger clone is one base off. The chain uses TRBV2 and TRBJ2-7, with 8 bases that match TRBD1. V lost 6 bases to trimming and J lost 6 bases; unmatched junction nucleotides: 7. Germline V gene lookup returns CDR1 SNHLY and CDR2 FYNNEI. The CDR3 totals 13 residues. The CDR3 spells CASRKTGVGEQYF. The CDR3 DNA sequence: TGTGCCAGCAGGAAGACAGGGGTGGGCGAGCAGTACTTC.

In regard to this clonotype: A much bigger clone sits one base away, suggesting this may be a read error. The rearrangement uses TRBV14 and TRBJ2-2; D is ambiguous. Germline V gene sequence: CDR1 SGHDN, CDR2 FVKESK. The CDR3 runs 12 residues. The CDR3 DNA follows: TGTGCCAGCAACCAAGTCCCCGGGGAGCTGTTTTTT. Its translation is CASNQVPGELFF.

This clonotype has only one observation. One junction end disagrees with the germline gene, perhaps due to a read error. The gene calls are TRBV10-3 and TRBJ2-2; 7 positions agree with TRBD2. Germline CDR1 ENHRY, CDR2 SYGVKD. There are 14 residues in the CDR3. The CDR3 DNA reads TGTGCCGTCAAACTAGCGCCGAACGCCGGGGAGCTGTTTTTT. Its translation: CAVKLAPNAGELFF.

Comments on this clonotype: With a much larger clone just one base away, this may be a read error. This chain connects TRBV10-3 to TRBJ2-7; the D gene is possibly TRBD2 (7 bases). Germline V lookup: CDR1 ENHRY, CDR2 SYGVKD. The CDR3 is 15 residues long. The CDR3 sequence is CASSPEGGTNYGQYF. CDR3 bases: TGTGCCAGCAGCCCGGAGGGGGGGACCAACTACGGGCAGTACTTC.

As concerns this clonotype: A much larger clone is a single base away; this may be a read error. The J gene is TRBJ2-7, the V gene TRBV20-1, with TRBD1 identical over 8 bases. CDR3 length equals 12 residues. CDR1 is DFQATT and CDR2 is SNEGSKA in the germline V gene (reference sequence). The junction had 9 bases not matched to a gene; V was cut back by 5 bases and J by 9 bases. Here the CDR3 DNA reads TGCAGTGCTCAGGGGGCGCGGGGCGTGCAGTACTTC. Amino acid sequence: CSAQGARGVQYF.

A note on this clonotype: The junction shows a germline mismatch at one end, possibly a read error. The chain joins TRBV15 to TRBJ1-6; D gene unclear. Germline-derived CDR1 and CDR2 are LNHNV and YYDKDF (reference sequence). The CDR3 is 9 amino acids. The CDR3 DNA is TGTGCCACCAGCCGCGCGGGGAGCTTT. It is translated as CATSRAGSF.